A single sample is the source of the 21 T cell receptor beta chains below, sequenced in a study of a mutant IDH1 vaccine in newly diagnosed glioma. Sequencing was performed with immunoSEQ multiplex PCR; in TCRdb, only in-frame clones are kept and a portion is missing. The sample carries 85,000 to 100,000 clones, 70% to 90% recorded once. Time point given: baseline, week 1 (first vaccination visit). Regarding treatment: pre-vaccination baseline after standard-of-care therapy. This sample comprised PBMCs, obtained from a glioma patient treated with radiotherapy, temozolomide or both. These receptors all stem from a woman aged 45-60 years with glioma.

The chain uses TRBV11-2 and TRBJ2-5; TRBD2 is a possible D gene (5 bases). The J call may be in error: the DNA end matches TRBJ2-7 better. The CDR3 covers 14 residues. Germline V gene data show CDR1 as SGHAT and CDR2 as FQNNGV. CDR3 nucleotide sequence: TGTGCCAGCAGCTTAGAAGGACTCCCCTTCGAGCAGTACTTC. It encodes CASSLEGLPFEQYF.

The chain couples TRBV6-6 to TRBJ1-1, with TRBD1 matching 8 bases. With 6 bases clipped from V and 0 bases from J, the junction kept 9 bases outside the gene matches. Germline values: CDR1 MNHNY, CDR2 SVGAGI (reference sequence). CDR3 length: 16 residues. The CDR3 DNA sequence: TGTGCCAGCAGGAACCAATGGACAGGGATGAACACTGAAGCTTTCTTT. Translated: CASRNQWTGMNTEAFF.

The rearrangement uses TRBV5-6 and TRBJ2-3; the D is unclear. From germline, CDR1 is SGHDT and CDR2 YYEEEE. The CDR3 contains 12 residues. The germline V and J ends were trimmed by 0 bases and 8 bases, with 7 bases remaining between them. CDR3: CASSLDRATQYF. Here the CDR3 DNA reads TGTGCCAGCAGCTTGGACCGGGCTACGCAGTATTTT.

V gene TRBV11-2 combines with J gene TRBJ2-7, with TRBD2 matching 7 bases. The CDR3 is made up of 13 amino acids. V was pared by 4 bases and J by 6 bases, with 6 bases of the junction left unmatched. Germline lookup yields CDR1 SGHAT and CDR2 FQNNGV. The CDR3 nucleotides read TGTGCCAGCAGCTCCGGACTAGAGCCCGAGCAGTACTTC. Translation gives CASSSGLEPEQYF.

This CDR3 is CASSSTTGAHYEQYF. DNA for the CDR3: TGTGCCAGCAGCTCCACTACAGGGGCCCATTACGAGCAGTACTTC. This chain connects TRBV6-5 to TRBJ2-7; 7 nucleotides line up with TRBD1. Germline V CDR1 and CDR2: MNHEY, SVGAGI. V lost 6 bases and J lost 4; bases outside the gene matches: 12. This CDR3 contains 15 residues.

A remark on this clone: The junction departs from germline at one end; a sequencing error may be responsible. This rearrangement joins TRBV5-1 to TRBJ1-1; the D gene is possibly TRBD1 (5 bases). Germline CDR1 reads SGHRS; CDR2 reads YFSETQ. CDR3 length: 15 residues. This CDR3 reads CASSPGAARDTEAFF. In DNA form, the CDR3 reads TGTGCCAGCAGCCCTGGGGCTGCTCGGGACACTGAAGCTTTCTTT.

The CDR3 DNA reads TGTGCCAGCAGCTTACAGGCTAGGGTAGGTGAGCAGTTCTTC. Protein product: CASSLQARVGEQFF. The chain is built from TRBV7-9 and TRBJ2-1; no firm D call. Deletions cut 2 bases from V and 9 bases from J, with 14 bases between. The CDR3 extends over 14 amino acids. The germline CDR1 and CDR2 sequences are SEHNR and FQNEAQ (reference sequence).

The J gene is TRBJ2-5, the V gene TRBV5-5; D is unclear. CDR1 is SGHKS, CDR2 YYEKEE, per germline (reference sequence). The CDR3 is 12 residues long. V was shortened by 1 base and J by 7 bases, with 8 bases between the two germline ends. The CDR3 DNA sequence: TGTGCCAGCAGCTTGATGGCCGGGACCCAGTACTTC. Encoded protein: CASSLMAGTQYF.

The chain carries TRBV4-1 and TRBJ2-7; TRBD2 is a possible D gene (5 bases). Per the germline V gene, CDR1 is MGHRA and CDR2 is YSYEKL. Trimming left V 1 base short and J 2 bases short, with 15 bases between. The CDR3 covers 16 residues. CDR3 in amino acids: CASSQGNGVAAYEQYF. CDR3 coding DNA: TGCGCCAGCAGCCAAGGAAACGGGGTCGCGGCCTACGAGCAGTACTTC.

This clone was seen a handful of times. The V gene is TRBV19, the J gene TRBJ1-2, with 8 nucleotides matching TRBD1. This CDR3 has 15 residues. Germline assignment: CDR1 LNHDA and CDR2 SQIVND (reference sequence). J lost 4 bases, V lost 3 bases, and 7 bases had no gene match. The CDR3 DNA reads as TGTGCCAGTAGTATGGGGCCAGGGGGCGTCTATGGCTACACCTTC. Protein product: CASSMGPGGVYGYTF.

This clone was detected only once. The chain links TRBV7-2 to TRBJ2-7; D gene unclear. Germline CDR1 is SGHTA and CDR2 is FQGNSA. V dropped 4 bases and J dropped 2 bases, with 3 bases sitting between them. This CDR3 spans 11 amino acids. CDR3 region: CASSSAYEQYF. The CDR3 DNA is TGTGCCAGCAGCTCAGCCTACGAGCAGTACTTC.

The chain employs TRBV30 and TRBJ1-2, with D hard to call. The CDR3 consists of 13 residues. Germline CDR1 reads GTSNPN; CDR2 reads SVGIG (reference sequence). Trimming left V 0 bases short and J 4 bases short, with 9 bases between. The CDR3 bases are TGTGCCTGGAGTGTCGAAAGGAGCTATGGCTACACCTTC. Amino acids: CAWSVERSYGYTF.

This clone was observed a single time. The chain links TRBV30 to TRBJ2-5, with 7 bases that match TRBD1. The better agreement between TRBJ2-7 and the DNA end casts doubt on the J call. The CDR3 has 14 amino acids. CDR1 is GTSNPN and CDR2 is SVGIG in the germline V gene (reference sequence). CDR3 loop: CAWRLRDSSYEQYF. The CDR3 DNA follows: TGTGCCTGGAGGCTCCGGGACAGTTCCTACGAGCAGTACTTC.

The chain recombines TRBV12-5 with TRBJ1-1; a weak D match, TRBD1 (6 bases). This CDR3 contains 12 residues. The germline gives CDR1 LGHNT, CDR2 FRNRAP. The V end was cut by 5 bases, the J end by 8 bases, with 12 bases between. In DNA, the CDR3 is TGTGCTAGTGGTCAACAGGGTGGGGAAGCTTTCTTT. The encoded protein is CASGQQGGEAFF.

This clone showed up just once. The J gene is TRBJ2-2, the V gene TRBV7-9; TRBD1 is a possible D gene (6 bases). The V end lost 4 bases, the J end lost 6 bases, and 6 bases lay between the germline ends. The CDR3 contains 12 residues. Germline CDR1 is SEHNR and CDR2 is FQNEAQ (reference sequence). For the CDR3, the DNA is TGTGCCAGCAGCTCAGGGGCCGGGGAGCTGTTTTTT. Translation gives CASSSGAGELFF. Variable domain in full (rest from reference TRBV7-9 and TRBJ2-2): DTGVSQNPRHKITKRGQNVTFRCDPISEHNRLYWYRQTLGQGPEFLTYFQNEAQLEKSRLLSDRFSAERPKGSFSTLEIQRTEQGDSAMYLCASSSGAGELFFGEGSRLTVL.

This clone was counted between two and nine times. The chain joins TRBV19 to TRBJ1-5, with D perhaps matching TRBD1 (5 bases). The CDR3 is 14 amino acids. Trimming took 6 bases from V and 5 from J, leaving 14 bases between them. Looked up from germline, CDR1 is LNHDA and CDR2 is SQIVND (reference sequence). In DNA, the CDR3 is TGTGCCAGTAGACTTGGCAGGGAAGATCAGCCCCAGCATTTT. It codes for CASRLGREDQPQHF.

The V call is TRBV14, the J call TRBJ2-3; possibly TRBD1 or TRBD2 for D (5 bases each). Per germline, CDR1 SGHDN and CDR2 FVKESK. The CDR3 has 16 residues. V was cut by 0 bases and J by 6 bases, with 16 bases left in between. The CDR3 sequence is CASSQDRGSWGDTQYF. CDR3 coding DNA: TGTGCCAGCAGCCAAGATCGAGGTAGTTGGGGGGATACGCAGTATTTT.

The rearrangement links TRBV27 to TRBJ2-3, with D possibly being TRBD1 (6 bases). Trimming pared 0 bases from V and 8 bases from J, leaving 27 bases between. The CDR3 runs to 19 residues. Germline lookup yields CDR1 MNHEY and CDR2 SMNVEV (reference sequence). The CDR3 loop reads CASSLSSPGAAVGIGTQYF. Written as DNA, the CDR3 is TGTGCCAGCAGTTTATCCTCCCCAGGGGCGGCCGTAGGCATAGGTACGCAGTATTTT.

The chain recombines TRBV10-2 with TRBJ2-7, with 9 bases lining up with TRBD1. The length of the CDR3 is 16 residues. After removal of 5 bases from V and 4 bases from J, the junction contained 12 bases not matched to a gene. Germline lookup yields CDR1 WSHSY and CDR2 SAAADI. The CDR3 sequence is CASSPTGGGRGYEQYF. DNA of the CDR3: TGCGCCAGCAGTCCGACAGGGGGGGGGAGAGGGTACGAGCAGTACTTC.

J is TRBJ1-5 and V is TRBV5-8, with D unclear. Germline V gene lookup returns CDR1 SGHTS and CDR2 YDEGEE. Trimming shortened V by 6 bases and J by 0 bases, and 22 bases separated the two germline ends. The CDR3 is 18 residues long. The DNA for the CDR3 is TGTGCCAGCACCCCTTTATCCCCTGGAGGATCTAGCAATCAGCCCCAGCATTTT. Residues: CASTPLSPGGSSNQPQHF.

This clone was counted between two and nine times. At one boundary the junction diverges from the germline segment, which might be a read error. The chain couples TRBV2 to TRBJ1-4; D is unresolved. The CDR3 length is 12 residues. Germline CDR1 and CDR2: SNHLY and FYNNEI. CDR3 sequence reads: CASSERPAPTLF. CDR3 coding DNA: TGTGCCAGCAGTGAGAGGCCCGCCCCCACACTTTTT.